This TCR beta chain was identified during a study of beta chain features in type 1 diabetes. The study reverse transcribed the entire isolated RNA, so it sequenced expressed TCRB transcripts. Measured with immunoSEQ multiplex PCR; TCRdb has only the in-frame clones, and not every one. The sample records 970,000 or so clones, roughly 16% being singletons. The germline V gene has CDR1 SNHLY and CDR2 FYNNEI. This CDR3 is built from 14 residues. The V and J ends lost 6 bases and 4 bases, in that order; junction bases with no gene match: 6. The V and J genes are TRBV2 and TRBJ2-5; 9 bases fit TRBD1. Sequenced sample: naive CD4+ T cells from blood. The sequence was obtained from a young woman in good health. CDR3 loop: CASSLGTGRETQYF. CDR3 bases: TGTGCCAGCAGCTTGGGGACAGGGAGAGAGACCCAGTACTTC. Complete variable domain (other parts from reference TRBV2 and TRBJ2-5): EPEVTQTPSHQVTQMGQEVILRCVPISNHLYFYWYRQILGQKVEFLVSFYNNEISEKSEIFDDQFSVERPDGSNFTLKIRSTKLEDSAMYFCASSLGTGRETQYFGPGTRLLVL.